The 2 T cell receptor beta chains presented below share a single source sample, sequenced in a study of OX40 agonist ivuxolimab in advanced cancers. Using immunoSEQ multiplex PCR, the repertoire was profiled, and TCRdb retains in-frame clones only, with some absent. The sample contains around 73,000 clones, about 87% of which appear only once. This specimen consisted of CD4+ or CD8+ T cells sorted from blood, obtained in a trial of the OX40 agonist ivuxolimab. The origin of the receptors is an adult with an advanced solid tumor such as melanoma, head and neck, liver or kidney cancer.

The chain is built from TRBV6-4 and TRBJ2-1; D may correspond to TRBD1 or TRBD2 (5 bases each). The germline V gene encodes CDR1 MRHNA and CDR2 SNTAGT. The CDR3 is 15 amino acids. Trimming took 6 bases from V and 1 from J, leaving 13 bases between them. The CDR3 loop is CASSLSEGSYNEQFF. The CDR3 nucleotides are TGTGCCAGCAGCCTTAGCGAGGGGTCCTACAATGAGCAGTTCTTC.

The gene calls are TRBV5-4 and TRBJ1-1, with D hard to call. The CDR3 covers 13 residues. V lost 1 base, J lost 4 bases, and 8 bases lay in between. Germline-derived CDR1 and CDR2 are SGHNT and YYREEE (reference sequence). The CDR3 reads CASSLPTATEAFF. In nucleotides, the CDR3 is TGTGCCAGCAGCTTGCCCACGGCCACTGAAGCTTTCTTT. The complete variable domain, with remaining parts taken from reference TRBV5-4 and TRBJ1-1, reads ETGVTQSPTHLIKTRGQQVTLRCSSQSGHNTVSWYQQALGQGPQFIFQYYREEENGRGNFPPRFSGLQFPNYSSELNVNALELDDSALYLCASSLPTATEAFFGQGTRLTVV.